This TCR beta chain was sequenced during a study of CD8+ T cells in alopecia areata. For the study at large: The drug, oral tofacitinib, was given to treated patients at 5 to 10 mg twice daily.

Obtained from alopecia areata patients were lesional scalp punch biopsies along with peripheral blood. After isolation, RNA underwent reverse transcription to generate cDNA as the sequencing template. TCRdb's copy holds only in-frame clones and misses some; the assay was immunoSEQ multiplex PCR. This table has some 120,000 clones, approximately 58% appearing once. The germline V and J ends were trimmed by 0 bases and 7 bases, with 11 bases remaining between them. The CDR3 is 14 residues long. Per germline, CDR1 SGDLS and CDR2 YYNGEE. Remarks on this clone: Its specificity is unknown.

Study-wide findings and caveats: Higher clonality was seen in lesional scalp than in normal scalp, especially in alopecia totalis/universalis. There were also resident alphabeta T cells of normal skin sequenced in scalp samples.

The source was CD4+ T cells sorted from blood, collected at week 0. This clonotype was sampled from a human donor with alopecia areata. The chain carries TRBV9 and TRBJ2-1, with TRBD2 as a possible D gene (5 bases). The CDR3 loop is CASSVDVGSNEQFF. The DNA for the CDR3 is TGTGCCAGCAGCGTAGATGTAGGGAGTAATGAGCAGTTCTTC.